This is a list of T cell receptor beta chains from one sample in a study of chemoradiotherapy in HPV16-positive cancers. Measured with immunoSEQ multiplex PCR; TCRdb has only the in-frame clones, and not every one. The sample consists of about 68,000 clones, around nine tenths of them appearing once. The sequenced sample was blood, obtained from a patient who underwent chemoradiotherapy. The source of these receptors is a human donor with HPV-associated anogenital cancer. CDR3s include the opening cysteine and the closing phenylalanine or tryptophan. A D gene is named only where the DNA matches it firmly. Expanded clones are given a class, and other clones once, few, many or no size at all.

clone_size	v_call	j_call	d_call	cdr3_aa	cdr3_nt
few	TRBV9	TRBJ2-1	TRBD2	CASSAGTSGRGNEQFF	TGTGCCAGCAGCGCAGGGACTAGCGGGAGAGGCAATGAGCAGTTCTTC
-	TRBV28	TRBJ1-2	-	CASSLVQAYGYTF	TGTGCCAGCAGTTTAGTACAGGCCTATGGCTACACCTTC
-	TRBV19	TRBJ1-2	-	CASSGLLGYTF	TGTGCCAGTAGTGGCCTGTTAGGCTACACCTTC
-	TRBV7-9	TRBJ1-1	-	CASSPGTLDTKTEAFF	TGTGCCAGCAGCCCGGGAACACTAGATACGAAAACTGAAGCTTTCTTT
once	TRBV28	TRBJ1-1	-	CASSFQGRAFF	TGTGCCAGCAGTTTCCAAGGGCGCGCTTTCTTT
-	TRBV15	TRBJ2-2	-	CATLWPTGELFF	TGTGCCACCCTATGGCCGACCGGGGAGCTGTTTTTT
-	TRBV19	TRBJ2-1	TRBD2	CASSPPRGGLAGDQFF	TGTGCCAGTAGTCCCCCGCGGGGGGGACTAGCGGGGGACCAGTTCTTC
-	TRBV6-1	TRBJ2-1	-	CASMEGDSYNEQFF	TGTGCCAGCATGGAAGGGGACTCCTACAATGAGCAGTTCTTC
-	TRBV5-6	TRBJ2-7	-	CASSLRGGQYEQYF	TGTGCCAGCAGCCTTAGAGGTGGCCAATACGAGCAGTACTTC
-	TRBV6-5	TRBJ2-7	-	CASSYSFREEQYF	TGTGCCAGCAGTTACTCGTTTCGTGAAGAGCAGTACTTC
-	TRBV30	TRBJ1-2	-	CAWSGGNYGYTF	TGTGCCTGGAGTGGAGGGAACTATGGCTACACCTTC
-	TRBV7-2	TRBJ1-1	-	CASSLDGWYVNTEAFF	TGTGCCAGCAGCTTAGATGGATGGTATGTGAACACTGAAGCTTTCTTT
-	TRBV2	TRBJ2-1	-	CASEDRTYNEQFF	TGTGCCAGCGAAGACAGGACCTACAATGAGCAGTTCTTC
-	TRBV29-1	TRBJ1-4	-	CSVEGQGDSTNEKLFF	TGCAGCGTTGAGGGGCAGGGTGACTCAACTAATGAAAAACTGTTTTTT
-	TRBV7-6	TRBJ2-7	-	CASSLVAGNEQYF	TGTGCCAGCAGCTTAGTCGCAGGGAACGAGCAGTACTTC
-	TRBV27	TRBJ2-2	TRBD1	CASSFSTGTVNTGELFF	TGTGCCAGCAGTTTTAGTACCGGGACAGTGAACACCGGGGAGCTGTTTTTT
-	TRBV19	TRBJ2-5	-	CASSIYIGGALETQYF	TGTGCCAGTAGTATATACATTGGGGGGGCATTGGAGACCCAGTACTTC
-	TRBV10-2	TRBJ1-1	-	CASSGSGTALGDTEAFF	TGCGCCAGCAGCGGCAGCGGGACTGCTTTAGGGGACACTGAAGCTTTCTTT
once	TRBV10-2	TRBJ1-1	-	CASSRLGGSGDAEAFF	TGCGCCAGCAGTCGTTTAGGTGGCTCGGGGGACGCTGAAGCTTTCTTT
-	TRBV5-1	TRBJ2-2	-	CASSWTANTGELFF	TGCGCCAGCAGCTGGACCGCTAACACCGGGGAGCTGTTTTTT
-	TRBV2	TRBJ2-2	-	CASKEGGVVRELFF	TGTGCCAGCAAGGAGGGGGGGGTGGTCCGGGAGCTGTTTTTT
few	TRBV5-1	TRBJ2-7	-	CASRTEAYEQYF	TGCGCCAGCCGGACAGAGGCCTACGAGCAGTACTTC
once	TRBV11-1	TRBJ2-1	TRBD2	CASSPIAGAGLSSQFF	TGTGCCAGCAGCCCCATAGCGGGAGCAGGGCTCTCCTCCCAGTTCTTC
few	TRBV2	TRBJ1-6	-	CASSDTFNSPLHF	TGTGCCAGCAGTGATACATTTAATTCACCCCTCCACTTT
-	TRBV29-1	TRBJ1-1	-	CSVVTGLNTEAFF	TGCAGCGTCGTGACAGGATTGAACACTGAAGCTTTCTTT
-	TRBV19	TRBJ2-5	TRBD1	CASRRQGDRETQYF	TGTGCCAGTAGACGACAGGGGGATAGGGAGACCCAGTACTTC
-	TRBV28	TRBJ1-4	-	CASSFQGVEKLFF	TGTGCCAGCAGTTTCCAGGGAGTTGAGAAACTGTTTTTT
-	TRBV5-4	TRBJ1-6	-	CASSRGPGSYNSPLHF	TGTGCCAGCAGCAGGGGACCCGGCTCCTATAATTCACCCCTCCACTTT
-	TRBV28	TRBJ1-5	-	CASSSPGGAGQPQHF	TGTGCCAGCAGTTCGCCCGGGGGCGCGGGTCAGCCCCAGCATTTT
-	TRBV19	TRBJ1-2	-	CASSPRGGFDYGYTF	TGTGCCAGTAGCCCCCGGGGGGGTTTCGACTATGGCTACACCTTC
-	TRBV6-9	TRBJ1-2	-	CASSYYGGRAYGYTF	TGTGCCAGCAGTTATTACGGCGGCAGGGCCTATGGCTACACCTTC
-	TRBV7-8	TRBJ1-1	-	CASSLTGSTEAFF	TGTGCCAGCAGCTTAACAGGATCCACTGAAGCTTTCTTT
-	TRBV12-5	TRBJ2-7	-	CASALGRTDHDEQYF	TGTGCTAGTGCCTTGGGTCGGACAGATCATGACGAGCAGTACTTC
-	TRBV5-1	TRBJ2-1	TRBD2	CASSSSGRAGYEQFF	TGCGCCAGCAGCTCCAGCGGGAGGGCCGGGTATGAGCAGTTCTTC
-	TRBV6-1	TRBJ2-1	TRBD2	CATLPGGNEQFF	TGTGCCACCCTGCCGGGGGGGAATGAGCAGTTCTTC
-	TRBV18	TRBJ2-1	-	CASSPPSGILYNEQFF	TGTGCCAGCTCACCACCGTCAGGGATCCTTTACAATGAGCAGTTCTTC
few	TRBV9	TRBJ2-1	-	CASSEDGTTYNEQFF	TGTGCCAGCAGCGAGGACGGAACGACCTACAATGAGCAGTTCTTC
-	TRBV5-1	TRBJ1-2	-	CASSLGPGDGYTF	TGCGCCAGCAGCTTGGGGCCAGGGGACGGCTACACCTTC
-	TRBV19	TRBJ2-3	TRBD2	CASSERGWSTDTQYF	TGTGCCAGTAGTGAGCGGGGTTGGAGCACAGATACGCAGTATTTT
-	TRBV19	TRBJ2-3	-	CASSISGSTDTQYF	TGTGCCAGTAGTATAAGCGGGAGCACAGATACGCAGTATTTT
-	TRBV5-1	TRBJ1-4	-	CASSLAPGTNEKLFF	TGCGCCAGCAGCTTGGCCCCAGGGACGAATGAAAAACTGTTTTTT
-	TRBV28	TRBJ2-5	TRBD2	CASSPQGLAGETQYF	TGTGCCAGCAGTCCCCAGGGACTAGCGGGAGAGACCCAGTACTTC
-	TRBV5-6	TRBJ2-1	-	CASSGGATYNEQFF	TGTGCCAGCAGCGGGGGGGCCACCTACAATGAGCAGTTCTTC
-	TRBV6-5	TRBJ2-2	-	CASSYIWRGGGELFF	TGTGCCAGCAGTTACATCTGGAGGGGAGGCGGGGAGCTGTTTTTT
-	TRBV7-9	TRBJ2-7	-	CASSLGLTKYF	TGTGCCAGCAGCTTAGGGTTGACTAAGTACTTC
-	TRBV7-9	TRBJ2-7	TRBD2	CANSSQRGGYEQYF	TGTGCCAACAGCTCACAGCGGGGGGGCTACGAGCAGTACTTC
-	TRBV9	TRBJ1-2	-	CASSVGTAPHLGYTF	TGTGCCAGCAGCGTCGGGACTGCACCGCATCTGGGCTACACCTTC
-	TRBV28	TRBJ2-3	-	CASSFGGRTDTQYF	TGTGCCAGCAGTTTTGGGGGGCGCACAGATACGCAGTATTTT
-	TRBV12-5	TRBJ2-5	TRBD2	CASGPGVAGGQETQYF	TGTGCTAGTGGCCCCGGGGTAGCGGGAGGGCAAGAGACCCAGTACTTC
few	TRBV5-1	TRBJ1-6	-	CASSFGAPPLHF	TGCGCCAGCAGCTTCGGGGCCCCACCCCTCCACTTT
-	TRBV28	TRBJ1-2	-	CASNPTGSDGYTF	TGTGCCAGCAACCCAACCGGGTCAGATGGCTACACCTTC
-	TRBV7-6	TRBJ2-2	TRBD2	CASSPGSGRANTGELFF	TGTGCCAGCAGCCCGGGGAGCGGGAGGGCGAACACCGGGGAGCTGTTTTTT
-	TRBV27	TRBJ2-5	TRBD1	CASSLGGQGWGETQYF	TGTGCCAGCAGTTTAGGAGGACAGGGGTGGGGAGAGACCCAGTACTTC
-	TRBV7-6	TRBJ2-2	-	CASSTGPDANTGELFF	TGTGCCAGCAGTACTGGCCCGGACGCGAACACCGGGGAGCTGTTTTTT
-	TRBV6-5	TRBJ1-2	-	CASSYADGYTF	TGTGCCAGCAGTTACGCCGATGGCTACACCTTC
-	TRBV5-1	TRBJ2-3	-	CASSVLQGGGADTQYF	TGCGCCAGCAGCGTACTACAAGGGGGAGGAGCAGATACGCAGTATTTT
once	TRBV5-5	TRBJ1-2	-	CASSLSGADNYGYTF	TGTGCCAGCAGCTTGTCAGGGGCTGACAACTATGGCTACACCTTC
-	TRBV7-6	TRBJ2-7	TRBD2	CASSLRLADEQYF	TGTGCCAGCAGCTTACGACTAGCGGACGAGCAGTACTTC
-	TRBV7-9	TRBJ1-2	-	CASSLGQQDGYTF	TGTGCCAGCAGCTTAGGGCAGCAGGATGGCTACACCTTC
-	TRBV28	TRBJ2-1	-	CASSPPSGNEQFF	TGTGCCAGCAGTCCGCCTTCAGGCAATGAGCAGTTCTTC